A single sample is the source of the 18 T cell receptor beta chains below, sequenced in a study of T-cell reconstitution after alpha-beta-depleted transplantation in children. Unique molecular identifiers were incorporated into the prepared TCRbeta library. In TCRdb, the PCR reads were re-called with MiXCR into one record per CDR3 protein. The table lists 500,000 to 750,000 distinct CDR3 sequences, 27% of them singletons. Material: PBMCs, obtained before TCRalphabeta/CD19-depleted stem cell transplant. Source of these receptors: a boy under two years old with Wiskott-Aldrich syndrome, due to receive a stem cell transplant.

The rearrangement uses TRBV5-1 and TRBJ2-5, with 8 bases that match TRBD1. Trimming at V came to 1 base and at J to 5 bases, leaving 7 bases not matched to a gene. There are 15 residues in the CDR3. Germline V gene sequence: CDR1 SGHRS, CDR2 YFSETQ. The CDR3 nucleotides are TGCGCCAGCAGCTTGTTTACAGGGGGACGGGAGACCCAGTACTTC. Residues: CASSLFTGGRETQYF.

This chain uses TRBV29-1 with TRBJ2-1; D is unclear. The CDR3 is 10 amino acids. Germline V CDR1 and CDR2: SQVTM, ANQGSEA. V lost 7 bases, J lost 8 bases, and 9 bases lay in between. The CDR3 reads CSGSHYEQFF. In DNA form, the CDR3 reads TGCAGCGGGTCCCACTATGAGCAGTTCTTC.

The chain uses TRBV15 and TRBJ2-1, with TRBD2 matching 13 bases. The CDR3 is made up of 16 amino acids. Germline V gene data show CDR1 as LNHNV and CDR2 as YYDKDF (reference sequence). V gave up 3 bases and J gave up 6 bases; unmatched junction bases: 5. The CDR3 reads CATSRGGTSGVNEQFF. The CDR3, as DNA: TGTGCCACCAGCAGGGGAGGGACTAGCGGGGTCAATGAGCAGTTCTTC.

This clonotype was counted only a few times. This sequence joins TRBV28 and TRBJ1-2; unclear D gene. The ends were cut back, 6 bases at V and 7 bases at J, with 15 bases in the middle. This CDR3 is 13 amino acids long. Germline loops: CDR1 MDHEN, CDR2 SYDVKM. CDR3 in amino acids: CASSPPQSPGYTF. For the CDR3, the DNA is TGTGCCAGCAGCCCCCCCCAGTCTCCTGGCTACACCTTC.

This clonotype was recorded a few times. J is TRBJ2-5 and V is TRBV12-3 or TRBV12-4; TRBD2 matches 10 bases. The V segment lost 7 bases and the J segment 4 bases; nucleotides outside the gene matches: 3. The CDR3 spans 13 residues. In DNA form, the CDR3 reads TGTGCCAGCAACGTAGCGGGAGGAGAGACCCAGTACTTC. It codes for CASNVAGGETQYF.

The J gene is TRBJ2-5, the V gene TRBV7-2; 14 positions match TRBD2. The CDR3 sequence is 16 residues long. Germline assignment: CDR1 SGHTA and CDR2 FQGNSA. Trimming at V came to 5 bases and at J to 6 bases, leaving 8 bases not matched to a gene. This chain's CDR3 is CASSPRLAGGRQTQYF. DNA of the CDR3: TGTGCCAGCAGCCCCCGACTAGCGGGAGGGAGGCAGACCCAGTACTTC.

This clonotype was counted between two and nine times. The rearrangement links TRBV5-1 to TRBJ2-4; D remains unclear. The CDR3 covers 14 residues. V was clipped by 4 bases and J by 6 bases, with 14 bases between them. Per germline, CDR1 SGHRS and CDR2 YFSETQ. The CDR3 sequence is CASSASWGTNIQYF. CDR3 in DNA: TGCGCCAGCAGCGCCAGTTGGGGTACAAACATTCAGTACTTC.

This clonotype was observed a handful of times. The chain uses TRBV9 and TRBJ2-2; D remains ambiguous. V lost 0 bases to trimming and J lost 0 bases, with 12 bases between them. Germline CDR1 SGDLS, CDR2 YYNGEE. The CDR3 consists of 17 residues. CDR3 amino acids: CASSVDISAPNTGELFF. For the CDR3, the DNA is TGTGCCAGCAGCGTAGACATTTCAGCCCCGAACACCGGGGAGCTGTTTTTT.

This clonotype was observed a few times. The rearrangement uses TRBV27 and TRBJ2-7, with D perhaps being TRBD1 or TRBD2 (5 bases each). The germline CDR1 and CDR2 sequences are MNHEY and SMNVEV (reference sequence). Deletions cut 5 bases from V and 4 bases from J, with 15 bases between. The CDR3 consists of 14 residues. The CDR3 region has the DNA TGTGCCAGCAGTATCATGATCGGGGCGTACGAGCAGTACTTC. Its translation: CASSIMIGAYEQYF.

The rearrangement uses TRBV5-1 and TRBJ2-1; 7 nucleotides line up with TRBD1. Trimming at V came to 4 bases and at J to 3 bases, leaving 10 bases not matched to a gene. Germline V CDR1 and CDR2: SGHRS, YFSETQ. CDR3 length: 16 residues. CDR3 in DNA: TGCGCCAGCAGCCCTGACAGGGTGCCGGTCTACAATGAGCAGTTCTTC. Translation gives CASSPDRVPVYNEQFF.

V usage is TRBV10-3 and J usage is TRBJ2-2; TRBD1 is a possible D gene (5 bases). V lost 7 bases and J lost 4, with 10 bases in between. The CDR3 spans 13 residues. Germline CDR1 reads ENHRY; CDR2 reads SYGVKD. CDR3 DNA sequence: TGTGCCATCACCGACAGACGCACCGGGGAGCTGTTTTTT. Encoded protein: CAITDRRTGELFF.

This clonotype was seen a few times. V and J are TRBV5-1 and TRBJ2-6, with a tentative D call TRBD1 (6 bases). The V end lost 3 bases, the J end lost 2 bases, and 12 bases lay between the germline ends. The CDR3 totals 16 residues. The germline gives CDR1 SGHRS, CDR2 YFSETQ. The CDR3 sequence is CASSSTAGAGANVLTF. In nucleotides, the CDR3 is TGCGCCAGCAGCTCCACCGCAGGGGCTGGGGCCAACGTCCTGACTTTC.

This clonotype was observed a handful of times. The chain combines TRBV25-1 with TRBJ1-1; no reliable D call. The V end was cut by 8 bases, the J end by 1 base, with 14 bases between. Germline V lookup: CDR1 MGHDK, CDR2 SYGVNS. This CDR3 has 14 residues. CDR3: CASRQTGQNTEAFF. The CDR3 DNA is TGTGCCAGCCGCCAAACCGGGCAGAACACTGAAGCTTTCTTT.

In its sample, this clonotype was seen a few times. The chain uses TRBV7-9 and TRBJ2-7; no definite D call. CDR3 length: 15 amino acids. V lost 1 base, J lost 1 base, and 11 bases lay in between. Germline V gene data show CDR1 as SEHNR and CDR2 as FQNEAQ (reference sequence). The CDR3 here is CASSLVGLDSYEQYF. CDR3 DNA sequence: TGTGCCAGCAGCTTAGTTGGCCTAGATTCCTACGAGCAGTACTTC.

This clonotype was seen more than once but under ten times. This chain connects TRBV12-3 or TRBV12-4 to TRBJ1-6; a possible D gene is TRBD1 (5 bases). This CDR3 has 16 amino acids. Trimming left V 0 bases short and J 7 bases short, with 13 bases between. The CDR3 here is CASSLALRVRNSPLHF. In DNA form, the CDR3 reads TGTGCCAGCAGTTTAGCGCTCAGGGTACGGAATTCACCCCTCCACTTT.

This clonotype was detected only a few times. The V gene is TRBV11-2, the J gene TRBJ2-1; tentatively, D is TRBD2 (6 bases). Germline CDR1 and CDR2: SGHAT and FQNNGV. This CDR3 contains 16 residues. The germline V and J ends were trimmed by 0 bases and 2 bases, with 11 bases remaining between them. The CDR3, as DNA: TGTGCCAGCAGCTTAGATTCGCGGGATACCTACAATGAGCAGTTCTTC. Translated: CASSLDSRDTYNEQFF.

This clonotype turned up a few times. The genes are TRBV20-1 and TRBJ2-3; TRBD1 aligns across 7 bases. CDR3 length: 16 residues. With V trimmed by 0 bases and J by 1 base, 7 bases remained unmatched. Germline loops: CDR1 DFQATT, CDR2 SNEGSKA (reference sequence). The CDR3 sequence is CSARDTGVMRTDTQYF. The CDR3 bases are TGCAGTGCTAGAGATACAGGGGTAATGCGCACAGATACGCAGTATTTT.

This clonotype was seen a handful of times. The chain carries TRBV4-2 and TRBJ2-3; no clear D. CDR1 is LGHNA, CDR2 YNFKEQ, per germline. Trimming stripped 3 bases from V and 2 bases from J, with 12 bases between. CDR3 size: 15 residues. The CDR3 is CASSHPNTLTDTQYF. CDR3 bases: TGTGCCAGCAGCCACCCGAATACACTCACAGATACGCAGTATTTT.